What follows is one T cell receptor (beta chain) and its context. Trimming removed 4 bases at V and 2 bases at J, with 9 bases between. The germline V gene has CDR1 SGHTA and CDR2 FQGNSA. This CDR3 spans 13 amino acids. Assay: immunoSEQ multiplex PCR; the TCRdb copy retains only in-frame clones and omits some. Here the sample spans fewer than 90,000 clones, about 85% being singletons. The data belong to a study of blood T cell repertoires in COVID-19. Study-wide background: There were acute and convalescent COVID-19 samples, and they came from the United States, Italy and Spain. PBMCs, B-cell-depleted T cells, or T cells were the source of the cDNA or gDNA that made up the material.

The gene calls are TRBV7-2 and TRBJ2-7, with unresolved D. This TCR came from a male donor with acute or convalescent COVID-19. Sequenced sample: peripheral blood. In nucleotides, the CDR3 is TGTGCCAGCAGCTCACCTATCCCCTACGAGCAGTACTTC. This encodes CASSSPIPYEQYF.